This TCR beta chain was documented in a study of blood T cells in healthy people across ages. Germline CDR1 reads SNHLY; CDR2 reads FYNNEI. V dropped 5 bases and J dropped 1; count of bases not matched to a gene: 7. The CDR3 runs to 15 residues. Findings of the study overall: Diversity was estimated from one million T cells, and these estimates were considered underestimates.

A sample-barcoded 5' primer and a J-beta primer mix were used in a second PCR of roughly 6 to 11 cycles. Every single cDNA molecule received a tag from a template-switch adaptor with 12 random nucleotides. TCRdb called the 5' RACE reads again in MiXCR, with one record for every CDR3 protein. Found here are about 1,400,000 distinct CDR3 sequences, 40% to 50% of them singletons; the top ten hold 7.9%. Of note for this clonotype: Its antigen is unidentified.

The sequence was collected from a woman between 18 and 29 years old in good health. The sample taken for sequencing was blood. This sequence joins TRBV2 and TRBJ2-5, with 7 bases matching TRBD2. Here the CDR3 reads CASSSFGLGQETQYF. The CDR3 DNA reads TGTGCCAGCAGTTCATTCGGACTAGGCCAAGAGACCCAGTACTTC.